These 4 T cell receptor beta chains originate from one sample sequenced in a study of cytomegalovirus exposure and HLA in healthy donors. The PCR was carried out with 60 Vbeta primers and 13 Jbeta primers. Sequencing used immunoSEQ multiplex PCR; TCRdb keeps in-frame clones, though not all of them. The table shows roughly 180,000 clones, with 82% occurring only once. The sample taken for sequencing was PBMCs. The receptors derive from a man between 35 and 55 years old in good health and CMV-seronegative.

The CDR3 region is CAISESIAITGELFF. The DNA of the CDR3 is TGTGCCATCAGTGAGTCGATAGCTATCACCGGGGAGCTGTTTTTT. This chain joins TRBV10-3 and TRBJ2-2; D gene uncertain. This CDR3 has 15 residues. Germline-derived CDR1 and CDR2 are ENHRY and SYGVKD. Trimming took 0 bases from V and 4 from J, leaving 9 bases between them.

The chain employs TRBV7-2 and TRBJ2-2; D remains ambiguous. This CDR3 comprises 14 residues. Germline loops: CDR1 SGHTA, CDR2 FQGNSA. V was shortened by 2 bases and J by 7 bases, with 11 bases between the two germline ends. The CDR3 DNA reads TGTGCCAGCAGCTTACTCACGACTTTCGGGGAGCTGTTTTTT. Protein product: CASSLLTTFGELFF.

In this sample, this clone turned up once. CDR3 in amino acids: CASSLLPGSGTDTQYF. The CDR3 nucleotides read TGTGCCAGCAGCCTCCTCCCGGGGAGCGGAACAGATACGCAGTATTTT. The V gene is TRBV7-3, the J gene TRBJ2-3; D might be TRBD2 (5 bases). This CDR3 is 16 amino acids long. V was trimmed by 5 bases and J by 3 bases, leaving 18 bases between them. The germline V gene has CDR1 SGHTA and CDR2 FQGTGA.

The chain is built from TRBV28 and TRBJ2-7; 15 bases are shared with TRBD2. The J segment lost 0 bases and the V segment lost 8 bases, leaving 8 bases of the junction unmatched. Germline loops: CDR1 MDHEN, CDR2 SYDVKM. There are 17 residues in the CDR3. As DNA, the CDR3 is TGTGCCAGCTGGACTAGCGGGAGGGCCAGTCTCTCCTACGAGCAGTACTTC. Its translation is CASWTSGRASLSYEQYF. Full variable domain (rest looked up from reference TRBV28 and TRBJ2-7): DVKVTQSSRYLVKRTGEKVFLECVQDMDHENMFWYRQDPGLGLRLIYFSYDVKMKEKGDIPEGYSVSREKKERFSLILESASTNQTSMYLCASWTSGRASLSYEQYFGPGTRLTVT.